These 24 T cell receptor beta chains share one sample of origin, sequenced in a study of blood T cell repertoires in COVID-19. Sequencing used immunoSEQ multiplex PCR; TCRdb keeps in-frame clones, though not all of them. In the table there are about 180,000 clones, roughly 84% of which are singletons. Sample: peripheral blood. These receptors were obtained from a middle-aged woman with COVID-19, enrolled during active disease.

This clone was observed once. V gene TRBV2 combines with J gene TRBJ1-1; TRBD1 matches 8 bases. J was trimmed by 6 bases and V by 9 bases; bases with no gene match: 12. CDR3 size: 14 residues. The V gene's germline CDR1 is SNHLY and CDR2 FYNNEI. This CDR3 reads CARGGQAMLAEAFF. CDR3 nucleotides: TGTGCCAGAGGGGGACAGGCGATGCTGGCTGAAGCTTTCTTT. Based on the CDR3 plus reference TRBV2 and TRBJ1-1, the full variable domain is EPEVTQTPSHQVTQMGQEVILRCVPISNHLYFYWYRQILGQKVEFLVSFYNNEISEKSEIFDDQFSVERPDGSNFTLKIRSTKLEDSAMYFCARGGQAMLAEAFFGQGTRLTVV.

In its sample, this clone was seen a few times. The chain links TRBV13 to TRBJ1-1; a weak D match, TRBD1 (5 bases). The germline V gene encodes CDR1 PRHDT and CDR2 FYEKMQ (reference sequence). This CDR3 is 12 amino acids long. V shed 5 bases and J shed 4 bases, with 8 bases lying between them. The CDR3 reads CASSPGGTEAFF. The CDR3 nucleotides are TGTGCCAGCAGCCCGGGGGGCACTGAAGCTTTCTTT.

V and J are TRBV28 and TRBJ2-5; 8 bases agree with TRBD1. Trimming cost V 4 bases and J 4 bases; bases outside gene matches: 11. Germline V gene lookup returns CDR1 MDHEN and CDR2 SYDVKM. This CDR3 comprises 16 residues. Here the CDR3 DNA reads TGTGCCAGCAGTTCCTTCGGACAGGGTGTAGGAGAGACCCAGTACTTC. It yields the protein CASSSFGQGVGETQYF.

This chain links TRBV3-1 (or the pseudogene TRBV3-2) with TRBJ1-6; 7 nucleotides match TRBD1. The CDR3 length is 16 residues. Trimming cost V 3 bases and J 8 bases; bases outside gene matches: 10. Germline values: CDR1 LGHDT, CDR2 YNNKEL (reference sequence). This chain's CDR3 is CASSQNNRGNDSPLHF. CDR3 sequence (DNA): TGTGCCAGCAGCCAGAACAACAGGGGTAATGATTCACCCCTCCACTTT.

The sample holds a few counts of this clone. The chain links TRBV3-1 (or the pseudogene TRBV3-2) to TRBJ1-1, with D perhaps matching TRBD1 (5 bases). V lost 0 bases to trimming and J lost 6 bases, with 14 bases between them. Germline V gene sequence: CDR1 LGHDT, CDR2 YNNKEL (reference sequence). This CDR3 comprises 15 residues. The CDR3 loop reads CASSQDPGRGAEAFF. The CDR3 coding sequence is TGTGCCAGCAGCCAAGATCCAGGGAGGGGCGCTGAAGCTTTCTTT.

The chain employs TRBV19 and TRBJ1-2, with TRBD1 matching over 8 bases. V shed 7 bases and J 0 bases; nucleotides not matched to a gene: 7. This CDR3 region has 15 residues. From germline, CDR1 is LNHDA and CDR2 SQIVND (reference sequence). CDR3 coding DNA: TGTGCCAGTATTAATCTGACAGGGGCTAACTATGGCTACACCTTC. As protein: CASINLTGANYGYTF. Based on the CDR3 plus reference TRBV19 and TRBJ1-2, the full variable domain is DGGITQSPKYLFRKEGQNVTLSCEQNLNHDAMYWYRQDPGQGLRLIYYSQIVNDFQKGDIAEGYSVSREKKESFPLTVTSAQKNPTAFYLCASINLTGANYGYTFGSGTRLTVV.

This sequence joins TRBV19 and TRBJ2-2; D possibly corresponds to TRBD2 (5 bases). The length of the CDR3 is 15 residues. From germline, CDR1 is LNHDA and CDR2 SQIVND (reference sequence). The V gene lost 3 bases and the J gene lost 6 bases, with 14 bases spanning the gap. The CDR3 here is CASSMWGSGAGELFF. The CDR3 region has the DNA TGTGCCAGTAGTATGTGGGGTTCCGGGGCCGGGGAGCTGTTTTTT.

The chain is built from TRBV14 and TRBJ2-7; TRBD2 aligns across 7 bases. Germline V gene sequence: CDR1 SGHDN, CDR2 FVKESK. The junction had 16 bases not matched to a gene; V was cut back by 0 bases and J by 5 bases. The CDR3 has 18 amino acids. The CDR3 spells CASSQDPNRGGRGNEQYF. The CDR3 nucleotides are TGTGCCAGCAGCCAAGATCCCAACCGGGGCGGGAGAGGGAACGAGCAGTACTTC.

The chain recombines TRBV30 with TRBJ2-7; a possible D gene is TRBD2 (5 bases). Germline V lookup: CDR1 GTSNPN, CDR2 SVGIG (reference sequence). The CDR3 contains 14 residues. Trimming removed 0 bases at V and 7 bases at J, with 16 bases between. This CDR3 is CAWSVRRKSGEQYF. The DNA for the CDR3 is TGTGCCTGGAGTGTACGGAGGAAGTCAGGAGAGCAGTACTTC.

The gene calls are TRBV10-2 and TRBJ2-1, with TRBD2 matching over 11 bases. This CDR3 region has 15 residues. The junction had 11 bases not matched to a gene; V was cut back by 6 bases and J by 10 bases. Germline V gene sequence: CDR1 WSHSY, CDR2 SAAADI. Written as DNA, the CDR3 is TGCGCCAGCAGGCCACTAGCGGGGGACGGCAGGGAGCAGTTCTTC. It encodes CASRPLAGDGREQFF.

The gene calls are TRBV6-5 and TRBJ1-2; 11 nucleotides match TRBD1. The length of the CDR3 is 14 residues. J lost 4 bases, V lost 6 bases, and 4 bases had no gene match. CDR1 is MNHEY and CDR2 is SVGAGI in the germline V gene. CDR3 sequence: CASRGQGGIYGYTF. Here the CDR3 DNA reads TGTGCCAGCAGGGGACAGGGGGGGATCTATGGCTACACCTTC.

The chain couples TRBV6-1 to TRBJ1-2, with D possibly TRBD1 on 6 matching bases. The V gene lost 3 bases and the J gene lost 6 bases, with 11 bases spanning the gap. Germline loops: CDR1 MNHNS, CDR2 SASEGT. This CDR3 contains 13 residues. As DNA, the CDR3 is TGTGCCAGCAGTGACAGGGGCGCCAATGGCTACACCTTC. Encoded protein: CASSDRGANGYTF.

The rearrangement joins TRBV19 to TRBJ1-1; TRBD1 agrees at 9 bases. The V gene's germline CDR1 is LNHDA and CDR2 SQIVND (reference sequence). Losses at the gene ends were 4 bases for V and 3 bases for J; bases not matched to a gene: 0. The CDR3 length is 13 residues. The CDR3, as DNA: TGTGCCAGTAGTAGGACAGGGGACACTGAAGCTTTCTTT. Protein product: CASSRTGDTEAFF.

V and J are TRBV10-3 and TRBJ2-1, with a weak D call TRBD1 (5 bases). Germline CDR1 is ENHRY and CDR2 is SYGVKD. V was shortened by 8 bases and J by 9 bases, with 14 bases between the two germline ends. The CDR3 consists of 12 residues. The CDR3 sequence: CAIDRGNGEQFF. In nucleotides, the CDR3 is TGTGCCATCGACAGAGGCAATGGTGAGCAGTTCTTC.

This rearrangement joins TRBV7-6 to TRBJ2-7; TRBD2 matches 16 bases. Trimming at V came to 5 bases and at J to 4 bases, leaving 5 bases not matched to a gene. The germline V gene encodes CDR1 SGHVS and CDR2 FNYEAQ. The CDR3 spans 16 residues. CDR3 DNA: TGTGCCAGCAGCCCCGGGACTAGCGGGAGGGTATACGAGCAGTACTTC. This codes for CASSPGTSGRVYEQYF.

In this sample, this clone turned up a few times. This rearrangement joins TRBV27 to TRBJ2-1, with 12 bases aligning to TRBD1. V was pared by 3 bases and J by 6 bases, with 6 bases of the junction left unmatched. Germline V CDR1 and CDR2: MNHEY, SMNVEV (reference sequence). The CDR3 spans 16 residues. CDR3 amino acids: CASSFPGTGGRNEQFF. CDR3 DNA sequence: TGTGCCAGCAGTTTCCCGGGGACAGGGGGCCGCAATGAGCAGTTCTTC.

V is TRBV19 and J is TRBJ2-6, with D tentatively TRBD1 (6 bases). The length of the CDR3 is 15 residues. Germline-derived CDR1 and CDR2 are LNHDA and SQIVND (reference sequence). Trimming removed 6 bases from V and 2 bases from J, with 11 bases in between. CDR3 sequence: CASRVQGAGANVLTF. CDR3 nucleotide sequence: TGTGCCAGTAGGGTACAGGGAGCTGGGGCCAACGTCCTGACTTTC.

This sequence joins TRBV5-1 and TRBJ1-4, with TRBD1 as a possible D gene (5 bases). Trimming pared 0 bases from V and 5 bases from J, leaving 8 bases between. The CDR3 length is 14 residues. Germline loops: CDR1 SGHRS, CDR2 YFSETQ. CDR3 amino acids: CASSLEAGNEKLFF. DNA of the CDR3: TGCGCCAGCAGCTTGGAGGCAGGGAATGAAAAACTGTTTTTT.

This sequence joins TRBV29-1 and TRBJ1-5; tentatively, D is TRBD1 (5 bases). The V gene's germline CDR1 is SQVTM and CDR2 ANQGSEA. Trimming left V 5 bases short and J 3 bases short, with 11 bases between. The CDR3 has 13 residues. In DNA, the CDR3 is TGCAGCGTTACCCAGGGTGTCAATCAGCCCCAGCATTTT. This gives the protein CSVTQGVNQPQHF.

This CDR3 is CASSQEGGQETQYF. The CDR3 DNA follows: TGCGCCAGCAGCCAAGAGGGAGGGCAAGAGACCCAGTACTTC. The chain joins TRBV4-1 to TRBJ2-5; 7 bases are a match to TRBD2. Germline V gene lookup returns CDR1 MGHRA and CDR2 YSYEKL. The junction had 0 bases not matched to a gene; V was cut back by 0 bases and J by 2 bases. The CDR3 extends over 14 amino acids.

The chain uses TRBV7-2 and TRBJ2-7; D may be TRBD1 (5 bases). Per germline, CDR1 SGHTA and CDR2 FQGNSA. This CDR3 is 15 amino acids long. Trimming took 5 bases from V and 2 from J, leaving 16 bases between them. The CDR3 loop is CASSPQEGAAYEQYF. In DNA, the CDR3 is TGTGCCAGCAGCCCCCAGGAAGGGGCCGCCTACGAGCAGTACTTC.

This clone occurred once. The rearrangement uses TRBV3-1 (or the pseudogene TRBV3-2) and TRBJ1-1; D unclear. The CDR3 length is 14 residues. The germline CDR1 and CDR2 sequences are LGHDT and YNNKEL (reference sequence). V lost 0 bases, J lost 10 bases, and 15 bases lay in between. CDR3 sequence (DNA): TGTGCCAGCAGCCAAGACGGGAGGGCATCTGGAGCTTTCTTT. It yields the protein CASSQDGRASGAFF.

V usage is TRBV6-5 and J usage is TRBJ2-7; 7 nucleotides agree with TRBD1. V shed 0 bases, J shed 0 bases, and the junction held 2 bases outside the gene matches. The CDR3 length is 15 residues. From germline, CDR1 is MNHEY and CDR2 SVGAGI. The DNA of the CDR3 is TGTGCCAGCAGTTACTCGACAGGGAGCTCCTACGAGCAGTACTTC. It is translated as CASSYSTGSSYEQYF.

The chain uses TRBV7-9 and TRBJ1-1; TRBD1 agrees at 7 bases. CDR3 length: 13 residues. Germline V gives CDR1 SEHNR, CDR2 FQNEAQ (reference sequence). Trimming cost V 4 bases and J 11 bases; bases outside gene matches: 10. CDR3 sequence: CASSSRQGLNAFF. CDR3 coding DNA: TGTGCCAGCAGCTCGCGACAGGGTTTGAATGCTTTCTTT. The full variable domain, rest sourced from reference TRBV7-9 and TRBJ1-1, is DTGVSQNPRHKITKRGQNVTFRCDPISEHNRLYWYRQTLGQGPEFLTYFQNEAQLEKSRLLSDRFSAERPKGSFSTLEIQRTEQGDSAMYLCASSSRQGLNAFFGQGTRLTVV.